These 21 T cell receptor beta chains were all obtained from the same sample, sequenced in a study of blood T cell repertoires in COVID-19. Clones were sequenced by immunoSEQ multiplex PCR, and TCRdb holds only the in-frame ones, with some missing. The data contain about 280,000 clones, 65% to 90% of them singletons. Sequencing input: peripheral blood. These receptors were taken from a human donor in a cohort sampled during active COVID-19.

This clone was counted once. V and J are TRBV4-3 and TRBJ2-1; no reliable D call. CDR1 is LGHNA and CDR2 is YSLEER in the germline V gene. CDR3 length: 13 amino acids. The V and J ends lost 2 bases and 6 bases respectively, with 8 bases between them. The CDR3 DNA is TGCGCCAGCAGCCAATTTAGCACCAATGAGCAGTTCTTC. As protein: CASSQFSTNEQFF.

The chain recombines TRBV30 with TRBJ1-5; D is unclear. The germline CDR1 and CDR2 sequences are GTSNPN and SVGIG (reference sequence). CDR3 length: 14 residues. V was cut by 3 bases and J by 4 bases, with 13 bases left in between. CDR3: CAWSLPRRNQPQHF. In nucleotides, the CDR3 is TGTGCCTGGAGCCTGCCGCGGAGAAATCAGCCCCAGCATTTT.

This clone has just one count. The same CDR3 arises from other DNA sequences in this sample as well. This chain joins TRBV19 and TRBJ1-2, with no clear D. The V and J ends lost 6 bases and 2 bases respectively, with 10 bases between them. The germline V gene encodes CDR1 LNHDA and CDR2 SQIVND (reference sequence). The CDR3 is 13 amino acids. CDR3 coding DNA: TGTGCCAGTAGAGACGGACTCAACTATGGCTACACCTTC. Protein product: CASRDGLNYGYTF.

V and J are TRBV30 and TRBJ1-3; D ambiguous. Trimming cost V 1 base and J 0 bases, with 10 bases left between them. This CDR3 spans 15 amino acids. Looked up from germline, CDR1 is GTSNPN and CDR2 is SVGIG (reference sequence). CDR3 nucleotide sequence: TGTGCCTGGAGTGACGGGATGGGCTCTGGAAACACCATATATTTT. It specifies CAWSDGMGSGNTIYF.

The J gene is TRBJ1-2, the V gene TRBV7-9, with D perhaps matching TRBD1 (6 bases). This CDR3 spans 14 amino acids. The V gene lost 3 bases and the J gene lost 4 bases, with 12 bases spanning the gap. CDR1 and CDR2 from the germline V gene are SEHNR and FQNEAQ (reference sequence). In DNA, the CDR3 is TGTGCCAGCAGCTTCTCTACAGGGACCTATGGCTACACCTTC. This sequence encodes CASSFSTGTYGYTF. The full variable domain, with the rest looked up from reference TRBV7-9 and TRBJ1-2, is DTGVSQNPRHKITKRGQNVTFRCDPISEHNRLYWYRQTLGQGPEFLTYFQNEAQLEKSRLLSDRFSAERPKGSFSTLEIQRTEQGDSAMYLCASSFSTGTYGYTFGSGTRLTVV.

The rearrangement uses TRBV3-1 (or the pseudogene TRBV3-2) and TRBJ1-3; D gene uncertain. The CDR3 length is 15 residues. CDR1 and CDR2 (germline): LGHDT, YNNKEL (reference sequence). V was pared by 3 bases and J by 3 bases, with 12 bases between. In DNA, the CDR3 is TGTGCCAGCAGCCACCGTCTTCGGGGTGGAAACACCATATATTTT. Translating gives CASSHRLRGGNTIYF.

The chain joins TRBV7-2 to TRBJ1-6; D may be TRBD1 (5 bases). Germline loops: CDR1 SGHTA, CDR2 FQGNSA. Trimming stripped 2 bases from V and 10 bases from J, with 9 bases between. This CDR3 contains 13 residues. The CDR3 here is CASSLQGESPLHF. In nucleotides, the CDR3 is TGTGCCAGCAGCTTACAGGGTGAATCACCCCTCCACTTT. Combining the CDR3 with reference TRBV7-2 and TRBJ1-6 gives the whole variable domain GAGVSQSPSNKVTEKGKDVELRCDPISGHTALYWYRQSLGQGLEFLIYFQGNSAPDKSGLPSDRFSAERTGGSVSTLTIQRTQQEDSAVYLCASSLQGESPLHFGNGTRLTVT.

The table lists this clone with a count of one. The rearrangement links TRBV7-9 to TRBJ1-1; weak D call: TRBD1 (6 bases). The CDR3 is 16 residues long. Trimming stripped 0 bases from V and 6 bases from J, with 17 bases between. Germline V gives CDR1 SEHNR, CDR2 FQNEAQ (reference sequence). CDR3 DNA: TGTGCCAGCAGCTTAGCCGCCGGGGGGCTAAAGTCTGAAGCTTTCTTT. Its protein product is CASSLAAGGLKSEAFF.

This clone was recorded once. CDR3: CAWSVTGPGTGNTIYF. The DNA of the CDR3 is TGTGCCTGGAGCGTTACAGGGCCAGGGACTGGAAACACCATATATTTT. V is TRBV30 and J is TRBJ1-3; the D gene is possibly TRBD1 (6 bases). V was shortened by 3 bases and J by 2 bases, with 17 bases between the two germline ends. Germline values: CDR1 GTSNPN, CDR2 SVGIG (reference sequence). The CDR3 is 16 amino acids.

The chain uses TRBV19 and TRBJ1-5; TRBD1 matches at 7 bases. The length of the CDR3 is 14 residues. J was trimmed by 2 bases and V by 7 bases; bases with no gene match: 5. Germline CDR1 and CDR2: LNHDA and SQIVND (reference sequence). The CDR3 is CASKAGQGNQPQHF. CDR3 in DNA: TGTGCCAGTAAAGCAGGACAGGGCAATCAGCCCCAGCATTTT.

V and J are TRBV24-1 and TRBJ2-2; 8 nucleotides line up with TRBD2. Per germline, CDR1 KGHDR and CDR2 SFDVKD. This CDR3 has 17 residues. The V segment lost 1 base and the J segment 7 bases; nucleotides outside the gene matches: 10. CDR3 bases: TGTGCCACCAGTGATTTCTCCGGGACTAGTATCAGCGGGGAGCTGTTTTTT. As protein: CATSDFSGTSISGELFF.

This rearrangement joins TRBV19 to TRBJ1-6, with D unclear. The germline V and J ends were trimmed by 6 bases and 0 bases, with 12 bases remaining between them. Per germline, CDR1 LNHDA and CDR2 SQIVND (reference sequence). The CDR3 totals 16 residues. DNA for the CDR3: TGTGCCAGTAGCCGCGTGCCGAGCTCCTATAATTCACCCCTCCACTTT. It encodes CASSRVPSSYNSPLHF.

This clone occurred once. V usage is TRBV5-8 and J usage is TRBJ1-6; perhaps TRBD1 as D (6 bases). The germline V gene has CDR1 SGHTS and CDR2 YDEGEE. Trimming cost V 4 bases and J 10 bases, with 12 bases left between them. The CDR3 is 13 residues long. The CDR3 loop is CASSAGQRSPLHF. CDR3 bases: TGTGCCAGCAGCGCCGGACAGAGATCACCCCTCCACTTT.

The chain employs TRBV9 and TRBJ2-1; D is undetermined. Looked up from germline, CDR1 is SGDLS and CDR2 is YYNGEE. V lost 4 bases to trimming and J lost 4 bases, with 15 bases between them. CDR3 length: 15 amino acids. This chain's CDR3 is CASSLLSYSYNEQFF. CDR3 nucleotide sequence: TGTGCCAGCAGCCTACTCAGCTACAGTTACAATGAGCAGTTCTTC. Combining the CDR3 with reference TRBV9 and TRBJ2-1 gives the whole variable domain DSGVTQTPKHLITATGQRVTLRCSPRSGDLSVYWYQQSLDQGLQFLIQYYNGEERAKGNILERFSAQQFPDLHSELNLSSLELGDSALYFCASSLLSYSYNEQFFGPGTRLTVL.

This chain joins TRBV12-3 or TRBV12-4 and TRBJ2-1; a weak D match, TRBD2 (6 bases). The length of the CDR3 is 12 residues. Trimming pared 3 bases from V and 13 bases from J, leaving 13 bases between. The DNA of the CDR3 is TGTGCCAGCAGTTTTTTGGTACTAGCCCAGTTCTTC. Its translation is CASSFLVLAQFF.

The CDR3 sequence is CASRGDSAYGYTF. The DNA of the CDR3 is TGTGCCAGCCGCGGGGACAGCGCTTATGGCTACACCTTC. The rearrangement links TRBV28 to TRBJ1-2; 7 bases fit TRBD1. Trimming removed 8 bases from V and 5 bases from J; junction bases left unmatched: 8. Germline CDR1 reads MDHEN; CDR2 reads SYDVKM. This CDR3 spans 13 amino acids.

The chain combines TRBV3-1 (or the pseudogene TRBV3-2) with TRBJ1-3, with unresolved D. The length of the CDR3 is 12 residues. V lost 1 base to trimming and J lost 9 bases, with 7 bases between them. The germline V gene encodes CDR1 LGHDT and CDR2 YNNKEL (reference sequence). The CDR3 region is CASSQAGGTIYF. Written as DNA, the CDR3 is TGTGCCAGCAGCCAAGCGGGAGGCACCATATATTTT.

The chain couples TRBV9 to TRBJ2-7; D is possibly TRBD1 (6 bases). Trimming took 0 bases from V and 5 from J, leaving 15 bases between them. The CDR3 is made up of 15 amino acids. Germline V gives CDR1 SGDLS, CDR2 YYNGEE. The CDR3 nucleotides are TGTGCCAGCAGCGTAGCTGCGGACAGTGTCCACGAGCAGTACTTC. It encodes CASSVAADSVHEQYF. The full variable domain, in which reference TRBV9 and TRBJ2-7 provide the parts outside the CDR3, is DSGVTQTPKHLITATGQRVTLRCSPRSGDLSVYWYQQSLDQGLQFLIQYYNGEERAKGNILERFSAQQFPDLHSELNLSSLELGDSALYFCASSVAADSVHEQYFGPGTRLTVT.

CDR3 region: CASSIADRAGVYEQYF. DNA for the CDR3: TGTGCCAGTAGTATCGCCGACAGGGCGGGTGTCTACGAGCAGTACTTC. This chain links TRBV19 with TRBJ2-7, with TRBD1 matching 7 bases. The CDR3 extends over 16 amino acids. V lost 3 bases to trimming and J lost 3 bases; unmatched junction nucleotides: 11. The germline V gene encodes CDR1 LNHDA and CDR2 SQIVND (reference sequence).

The chain has TRBV6-2 or TRBV6-3 and TRBJ2-5, with 8 bases that match TRBD1. Germline assignment: CDR1 MNHEY and CDR2 SVGEGT. V trimming: 5 bases; J trimming: 5 bases; junction bases outside the gene matches: 7. CDR3 length: 14 residues. For the CDR3, the DNA is TGTGCCAGCAGTAAGGGACAGGCCAGGGAGACCCAGTACTTC. Translated: CASSKGQARETQYF.

V usage is TRBV5-1 and J usage is TRBJ1-3; D possibly corresponds to TRBD1 (6 bases). Germline values: CDR1 SGHRS, CDR2 YFSETQ. The CDR3 covers 15 residues. The V gene lost 4 bases and the J gene lost 2 bases, with 13 bases spanning the gap. CDR3 amino acids: CASSIQGTTGNTIYF. CDR3 nucleotide sequence: TGCGCCAGCAGCATACAGGGCACAACTGGAAACACCATATATTTT.